The entry below gives a single TCR beta chain sequence along with its context. The antigen this receptor binds is unknown. One base away there is no much larger clone; base qualities are not given. The library was prepared using the immunoSEQ multiplex PCR assay. For the multiplex PCR, a mixture combining 60 forward primers for TCR Vbeta segments and 13 reverse primers for TCR Jbeta segments was used. The CDR3 region of rearranged TCR beta genes was amplified from genomic DNA with a multiplex PCR assay. On the Illumina HiSeq System, the amplified TCR beta libraries were sequenced as 87-base-pair reads. The paper's data handling went like this. Across the 500 to 700 repertoires, a later analysis counted some 80 million unique TCR beta chains, around 11 million of which were shared by at least two donors. Raw reads were error-corrected and collapsed into unique sequences by a nearest-neighbor algorithm in which closely related sequences were merged to remove PCR and sequencing errors. CDR3 sequences were aligned to IMGT reference sequences to assign V, D and J gene segments. For a sequence to be retained, at least a six-nucleotide match to both a V gene segment and a J gene segment was required. A rearrangement counted as productive if the CDR3 had no stop codons and remained in frame with V and J, and every other rearrangement counted as non-productive. CDR3 was defined according to IMGT convention as the region running from the second conserved V-encoded cysteine to the conserved J-encoded phenylalanine. Sequences without an unambiguous match to a single V gene segment were excluded from the earlier analysis of 450 to 650 of the donors. In an earlier analysis of 450 to 750 of the donors, a V segment was called functional when productive rearrangements were above 56.7%, and segregating when the standard deviation between donors exceeded 5%. A statistical classification framework was built for diagnosing cytomegalovirus status from the catalog of TCR beta chain sequences. A later analysis assigned V and J genes by comparing TCR nucleotide sequences with IMGT/GENE-DB human TR gene sequences. The TCRdist pipeline was used in a later analysis to assign CDR3 sequences and most-parsimonious VDJ recombination scenarios. A later analysis defined each TCR beta chain by its CDR3 amino acid sequence plus V-gene family, and excluded reads lacking a unique V-gene family. As a way to deal with suspected cross-contamination and a sequencing artifact, a later analysis dropped approximately 570 nucleotide sequences that were highly shared and had low generation probability. In a later analysis, a clonal expansion index was calculated for each public chain from normalized within-repertoire ranks of inferred template counts. A later analysis computed generation probabilities with a VDJ recombination model fitted to out-of-frame rearrangements, and checked the results against IGoR. Hypergeometric tests were used in a later analysis to score TCR-TCR, TCR-HLA and TCR-CMV co-occurrence, with a repertoire-size bias correction applied to the TCR pairs. A later analysis estimated false discovery rates by permuting HLA or CMV assignments 20 times. In a later analysis, co-occurring TCRs were grouped using DBSCAN, with TCRdist sequence similarity added in when clustering inside HLA-allele-positive subsets. Repertoires with fewer than 30,000 or more than 120,000 public chains were left out of co-occurrence clustering, as were roughly five repertoires with anomalous nucleotide sharing. As stored in TCRdb, this immuneACCESS dataset retains in-frame rearrangements with V and J assigned. A fraction of the clones does not appear; measured against another copy, unresolved V genes explain less than half of the discrepancy, and the remainder lacks a known reason. D and trimming were read from the DNA, whereas the V and J calls and clone size are those reported in that table. The sample table shows 150,000 to 200,000 clones, and approximately 86% are seen once. Together, the top ten hold around 0.99% of the sample.

The cohort comprised some 700 healthy bone marrow donors. Cohort members were all nominally healthy when sampled, although unrecorded immune exposures were likely present. The donor was CMV seronegative and was included in the group of a few hundred seronegative cohort members. A peripheral blood sample was collected from each donor, and TCR beta sequencing was performed on peripheral blood mononuclear cells. The Qiagen DNeasy Blood Extraction Kit was used to extract genomic DNA from the blood cell samples. The sample comes from a study of cytomegalovirus exposure and HLA in healthy donors (TCRdb year 2017). Study-level background: According to an earlier analysis of a few hundred of the donors, roughly 180 million T cells yielded 100 million or so unique TCR beta sequences and approximately 300 Gb of sequence data. Alongside the repertoire data, information on donor age, sex, ethnicity and CMV serostatus was compiled. A later genetic analysis used genome-wide SNP genotypes for 398 of the 666 donors, treating that subset as a discovery cohort. Using immunosequencing, the study profiled T cell repertoires from about 610 subjects and related those repertoires to cytomegalovirus serostatus. Along with the roughly 670-subject first cohort, a separate validation cohort of about 110 different subjects was used. The study combined high-throughput TCR immunosequencing, statistical association of individual TCRs with disease status, and machine learning to predict cytomegalovirus infection status. An earlier analysis of fewer than 750 of the donors used high-throughput TCR beta sequencing to judge whether each TCR beta V gene segment behaved as functional or pseudogenic. Among the approximately 420 genotyped donors, around 81% belonged to the genetic ancestry cluster associated with self-reported Caucasian donors. In a later analysis, previously published TCR beta repertoires from 550 to 700 donors were re-analyzed and high-resolution HLA genotyping was added so that TCR occurrence patterns could be studied. The study aimed to test whether signatures of past pathogen exposure could be identified by cataloging public T cell receptors. Among about 400 genotyped donors of the cohort, an average of about 220,000 unique TCR beta nucleotide sequences was sequenced per donor, of which about 19% were non-productive. Because of strong linkage in the cohort, 5 or 6 DR-DQ haplotypes were treated as single units for association and clustering. The number of donors typed differed by locus, with 629-630 for A, B, C, DRB1 and DQB1, roughly 520 for DQA1, 606 for DPA1, and around 450 for DPB1. Every discovery cohort repertoire had been produced on one sequencing platform. Rather than using new phenotypic data, the later analysis identified candidate immune exposures from TCR beta sequences and from how often those sequences occurred across donors. Roughly 310 gigabases of sequencing data and 78 million or so unique TCR sequences were included in an early release covering about 620 HLA-typed donors. Class I and class II HLA loci were covered by the typing at four-digit resolution.

The CDR3 runs 15 amino acids, cysteine and phenylalanine included. Only the CDR3 DNA stays, 45 bases, in frame from base 1. CDR1 and CDR2 are read off the germline V gene (reference sequence) as MNHEY and SMNVEV. V loses 2 bases of germline sequence and J loses 5 bases, and the interval between the two ends is 12 bases. General conclusions and limits of the study: The authors suggested that the approach could potentially be generalized to other disease states and immunological phenotypes. Most TCR sequences were seen in very few donors, while some public TCRs were found in many individuals. CMV serostatus was the only immune exposure information available for the cohort. A later analysis found that TCR association rates varied across HLA loci, with DRB1 alleles showing the most associated TCRs and HLA-C alleles the fewest. Because the 87-base-pair reads could not distinguish some IMGT-functional V segments, including TRBV6-2 and TRBV6-3, those segments were excluded. Presence/absence analyses assumed roughly uniform sequencing depth across donors, an assumption that may not hold. A later genetic analysis reported fewer N-insertions in productive TCRs among donors in an Asian-associated ancestry cluster than the roughly 650-donor mean. A total of roughly 160 TCR beta chains were listed by the study as associated with cytomegalovirus. Assigning TCR associations to individual alleles was difficult when HLA alleles, especially DR and DQ, strongly co-occurred. The sequencing pipeline was judged likely to have produced a cluster of highly shared sequence variants as a technical artifact. In this cohort, only TCR beta chains were sequenced, and detectable features were limited by the absence of alpha or paired-chain data. Linkage disequilibrium might explain the correlated functional status among segregating V segments, but an unknown experimental factor could not be excluded. In an earlier analysis of approximately 590 of the donors, most TCR beta V segments were observed in productive rearrangements about 87% or about 30% of the time, broadly matching IMGT annotations. Because HLA typing was missing for some donors at each locus, association tests included only the typed subset. A further reported finding was that TCR beta sequences accurately predicted the HLA-A and HLA-B alleles for most subjects in the first cohort. In both the original and validation cohorts, the classifier was reported to diagnose cytomegalovirus status with high specificity and sensitivity. According to a later analysis, most CMV-associated TCR beta chains appeared to be HLA-restricted, and the HLA associations seemed to be driven largely by CMV exposure. A later analysis associated 16,951 TCR beta sequences with specific HLA alleles at a false discovery rate of 0.05. Three of the identified cytomegalovirus-associated TCR beta chains were confirmed in vitro to be specific for cytomegalovirus antigens. About 15 rarely observed V segments, including chromosome 9 orphons, were excluded from the earlier analysis of approximately 500 of the donors because counts were too low. An association between a missense DCLRE1C variant and V-gene and J-gene trimming of TCR beta chains was found in a later genetic analysis and replicated in an independent cohort. In a later analysis, HLA-associated TCR beta chains showed more clonal expansion and lower generation probabilities than non-associated chains that were equally common. In a later analysis, several top co-occurrence clusters were reported to appear linked to parvovirus B19, influenza, CMV and Epstein-Barr virus.

The V gene is TRBV27 and the J gene is TRBJ1-4, with no D gene named confidently. This TCR was recovered from a boy aged 2-15 years in good health and CMV-seronegative. Sample: PBMCs. In nucleotide form, the sequence is TGTGCCAGCAGTTTACTGAGGCAGAGCAATGAAAAACTGTTTTTT. This codes for CASSLLRQSNEKLFF.